Each of the 19 T cell receptor beta chains below was sequenced from the same sample in a study of shared clonotypes between healthy human individuals. Positive CCR7 selection of CD45RO-negative cells yielded the naive CD8 cells, and terminally differentiated effector memory CD45RA+ cells were excluded. Here immunoSEQ multiplex PCR was the method, and the copy in TCRdb shows in-frame clones only, minus some. The sample shows around 2.1 million clones, 93% of them seen only once. The sequenced sample consisted of naive CD8+ T cells from PBMCs. The receptor source for this set is a man aged 18 to 30 in good health. Some clones in this sample may be carry-over from other donors' samples.

Turning to this clone: This CDR3 is also generated by other DNA sequences in the sample. This chain joins TRBV27 and TRBJ2-7; D is unclear. This CDR3 comprises 13 residues. Germline CDR1 is MNHEY and CDR2 is SMNVEV (reference sequence). The germline V and J ends were trimmed by 9 bases and 0 bases, with 12 bases remaining between them. Here the CDR3 reads CASSGGSSYEQYF. In DNA form, the CDR3 reads TGTGCCAGTTCGGGTGGTAGCTCCTACGAGCAGTACTTC.

V is TRBV7-3 and J is TRBJ2-1; 9 nucleotides line up with TRBD2. Looked up from germline, CDR1 is SGHTA and CDR2 is FQGTGA. The CDR3 consists of 18 residues. V shed 1 base, J shed 3 bases, and the junction held 10 bases outside the gene matches. In DNA form, the CDR3 reads TGTGCCAGCAGCTTAATGTCTCTGCGGGAGGGTATCTACAATGAGCAGTTCTTC. This sequence encodes CASSLMSLREGIYNEQFF.

The chain has TRBV5-5 and TRBJ1-1; D uncertain. Trimming stripped 4 bases from V and 0 bases from J, with 10 bases between. This CDR3 spans 14 amino acids. Germline assignment: CDR1 SGHKS and CDR2 YYEKEE (reference sequence). For the CDR3, the DNA is TGTGCCAGCAGCATTGGCCCTTTGAACACTGAAGCTTTCTTT. Its translation: CASSIGPLNTEAFF.

V is TRBV5-4 and J is TRBJ2-5, with 13 bases aligning to TRBD2. The CDR3 contains 12 residues. The V and J ends lost 5 bases and 10 bases, in that order; junction bases with no gene match: 2. CDR1 and CDR2 from the germline V gene are SGHNT and YYREEE (reference sequence). For the CDR3, the DNA is TGTGCCAGCAGACTAGCGGGAGGGGACCAGTACTTC. Residues: CASRLAGGDQYF.

This chain links TRBV6-1 with TRBJ1-3; no firm D call. The ends were cut back, 8 bases at V and 4 bases at J, with 3 bases in the middle. This CDR3 spans 10 amino acids. CDR1 and CDR2 from the germline V gene are MNHNS and SASEGT. In DNA, the CDR3 is TGTGCCAGCTTGGGAAACACCATATATTTT. This translates into CASLGNTIYF.

The V gene is TRBV7-9, the J gene TRBJ2-7; D may match TRBD1 or TRBD2 (5 bases each). The germline CDR1 and CDR2 sequences are SEHNR and FQNEAQ (reference sequence). Trimming left V 5 bases short and J 2 bases short, with 19 bases between. This CDR3 is built from 16 residues. CDR3: CASSPRLLGDPYEQYF. In DNA form, the CDR3 reads TGTGCCAGCAGCCCCCGACTTCTGGGGGACCCCTACGAGCAGTACTTC.

V is TRBV27 and J is TRBJ2-3, with 10 bases matching TRBD1. The ends lost 4 bases at V and 0 bases at J; junction bases unmatched: 7. In germline, CDR1 is MNHEY, CDR2 SMNVEV (reference sequence). The CDR3 consists of 17 residues. The CDR3 loop reads CASSWTGGIGSTDTQYF. CDR3 nucleotide sequence: TGTGCCAGCAGTTGGACAGGGGGAATAGGTAGCACAGATACGCAGTATTTT.

V usage is TRBV9 and J usage is TRBJ2-1; tentative D call: TRBD2 (6 bases). Per the germline V gene, CDR1 is SGDLS and CDR2 is YYNGEE. V lost 4 bases to trimming and J lost 6 bases, with 20 bases between them. The CDR3 is 16 amino acids. DNA for the CDR3: TGTGCCAGCAGCCCCCGAAGAGGGGTAGCGGCCAATGAGCAGTTCTTC. It specifies CASSPRRGVAANEQFF.

V usage is TRBV5-1 and J usage is TRBJ2-1; D possibly corresponds to TRBD2 (6 bases). Germline V gives CDR1 SGHRS, CDR2 YFSETQ. The CDR3 has 15 amino acids. V dropped 7 bases and J dropped 10 bases, with 24 bases sitting between them. CDR3 amino acids: CASRAPGAERWEQFF. CDR3 coding DNA: TGCGCCAGCCGGGCCCCGGGAGCCGAAAGGTGGGAGCAGTTCTTC.

This chain's CDR3 is CASSLLNRTQYF. The CDR3 DNA sequence: TGTGCCAGCAGCCTATTGAACAGGACCCAGTACTTC. This chain uses TRBV28 with TRBJ2-5; no clear D gene. The CDR3 spans 12 residues. V was shortened by 6 bases and J by 7 bases, with 12 bases between the two germline ends. The germline gives CDR1 MDHEN, CDR2 SYDVKM.

Points on this clone: Other DNA sequences in the same sample also yield this CDR3. The chain joins TRBV29-1 to TRBJ2-2; D is unresolved. The ends were cut back, 4 bases at V and 0 bases at J, with 6 bases in the middle. The germline gives CDR1 SQVTM, CDR2 ANQGSEA. The CDR3 runs 13 residues. The CDR3 nucleotides read TGCAGCGTTGTTGCTGCGAACACCGGGGAGCTGTTTTTT. Its translation: CSVVAANTGELFF.

This sequence joins TRBV10-3 and TRBJ2-7; perhaps D is TRBD1 or TRBD2 (5 bases each). Germline V CDR1 and CDR2: ENHRY, SYGVKD. V was pared by 4 bases and J by 2 bases, with 27 bases between. CDR3 length: 19 residues. CDR3 protein: CAISAPDKGTLQSTYEQYF. The CDR3 DNA follows: TGTGCCATCAGTGCCCCGGACAAGGGGACCCTCCAATCAACCTACGAGCAGTACTTC.

The chain recombines TRBV18 with TRBJ2-1; D may be TRBD2 (5 bases). V lost 5 bases and J 5 bases, leaving 22 bases between the germline ends. This CDR3 has 17 amino acids. Germline V gene sequence: CDR1 KGHSH, CDR2 LQKENI. For the CDR3, the DNA is TGTGCCAGCTCAATGTGGGAAGCGGAGGACCAAAACAATGAGCAGTTCTTC. It translates to CASSMWEAEDQNNEQFF.

V is TRBV27 and J is TRBJ2-7; D is perhaps TRBD2 (5 bases). Germline V lookup: CDR1 MNHEY, CDR2 SMNVEV (reference sequence). Trimming took 2 bases from V and 3 from J, leaving 14 bases between them. This CDR3 region has 15 residues. The CDR3 loop is CASSLPGNGIYEQYF. CDR3 DNA sequence: TGTGCCAGCAGTTTACCCGGGAATGGGATCTACGAGCAGTACTTC.

This chain uses TRBV5-1 with TRBJ2-7; 8 nucleotides match TRBD1. Per germline, CDR1 SGHRS and CDR2 YFSETQ. The CDR3 is 16 amino acids. V shed 1 base, J shed 0 bases, and the junction held 6 bases outside the gene matches. The CDR3 DNA reads as TGCGCCAGCAGCTTGACGGGACAGGTCAGCTCCTACGAGCAGTACTTC. It encodes CASSLTGQVSSYEQYF.

In its sample, this clone was seen a few times. This chain joins TRBV7-9 and TRBJ1-1; 8 bases map to TRBD1. V lost 4 bases and J lost 6; bases outside the gene matches: 13. The length of the CDR3 is 16 residues. Per germline, CDR1 SEHNR and CDR2 FQNEAQ (reference sequence). CDR3: CASSSPDRVIQAEAFF. The CDR3 DNA sequence: TGTGCCAGCAGCTCTCCGGACAGGGTAATTCAGGCTGAAGCTTTCTTT. Full variable domain (missing parts from reference TRBV7-9 and TRBJ1-1): DTGVSQNPRHKITKRGQNVTFRCDPISEHNRLYWYRQTLGQGPEFLTYFQNEAQLEKSRLLSDRFSAERPKGSFSTLEIQRTEQGDSAMYLCASSSPDRVIQAEAFFGQGTRLTVV.

This chain joins TRBV15 and TRBJ1-4; no clear D. CDR3 size: 15 residues. Germline V gene sequence: CDR1 LNHNV, CDR2 YYDKDF (reference sequence). With 2 bases removed from V and 0 bases from J, the gap between germline ends came to 7 bases. The DNA of the CDR3 is TGTGCCACCAGCAGAACACGGTCAACTAATGAAAAACTGTTTTTT. This translates into CATSRTRSTNEKLFF. The whole variable domain, filled in from reference TRBV15 and TRBJ1-4, reads DAMVIQNPRYQVTQFGKPVTLSCSQTLNHNVMYWYQQKSSQAPKLLFHYYDKDFNNEADTPDNFQSRRPNTSFCFLDIRSPGLGDTAMYLCATSRTRSTNEKLFFGSGTQLSVL.

The V gene is TRBV6-5, the J gene TRBJ2-7; perhaps TRBD1 as D (6 bases). CDR1 is MNHEY, CDR2 SVGAGI, per germline. This CDR3 has 16 amino acids. With 0 bases removed from V and 0 bases from J, the gap between germline ends came to 12 bases. CDR3 loop: CASSYSSGQTSYEQYF. In nucleotides, the CDR3 is TGTGCCAGCAGTTACTCGTCTGGACAGACCTCCTACGAGCAGTACTTC.

This chain links TRBV11-2 with TRBJ1-4; D is unresolved. Trimming shortened V by 1 base and J by 13 bases, and 7 bases separated the two germline ends. CDR3 size: 11 residues. The germline V gene has CDR1 SGHAT and CDR2 FQNNGV. The CDR3 here is CASSLGGGLFF. The CDR3 bases are TGTGCCAGCAGCTTAGGGGGAGGACTGTTTTTT.